According to its frequency, the clone carrying this TCR beta chain is medium-sized. Its antigen is currently unknown. The data are from a study of CD8 T cells in cerebrospinal fluid in Alzheimer's disease. Study context: CSF T cell clonal expansion was assessed by plate-based nested PCR and droplet-based sequencing.

CDR3 length: 15 residues. Germline V lookup: CDR1 LGHNT, CDR2 FRNRAP. TCRdb reprocessed the 10x single-cell sequencing reads; each CDR3 protein has one entry and no DNA is given. In all, the sample yields over 1,400 distinct CDR3 sequences. Study-level points and caveats: Compared with controls, mild cognitive impairment or Alzheimer's disease patients showed higher maximum CSF clone percentages.

No participant had an acute infectious disease, and all were physically fit. Confirmation of patient neurodegeneration relied on biomarkers such as neurofilament, amyloid-beta and tau. The clonotype originates from a human donor with Alzheimer's disease. The sample consisted of cerebrospinal fluid. The rearrangement uses TRBV12-5 and TRBJ2-1; with no DNA, the TCRdb D assignment of TRBD2 cannot be verified. This chain's CDR3 is CASGPSGYRNDEQFF.